One and the same sample provided the 7 T cell receptor beta chains below, sequenced in a study of beta chain features in type 1 diabetes. Their antigens remain unidentified. What was sequenced were expressed TCRB transcripts, since all of the isolated RNA had been reverse transcribed. Generated by immunoSEQ multiplex PCR, the TCRdb table keeps only in-frame clones and is missing some. The table lists 250,000 or so clones, over 11% of them singletons. Broader study findings: Moderately but significantly shorter TCRB CDR3s were found in Type 1 diabetes patients in all four CD4+ subsets.

The sample taken for sequencing was naive CD4+ T cells from blood. Receptor source: a man younger than 45 with type 1 diabetes.

The chain is built from TRBV18 and TRBJ1-1; D gene unclear. The CDR3 totals 14 residues. Between the trimmed V and J ends, which lost 3 bases and 0 bases, there was a span of 8 bases. The germline CDR1 and CDR2 sequences are KGHSH and LQKENI. CDR3 region: CASSPGDLNTEAFF. The CDR3 nucleotides read TGTGCCAGCTCACCTGGCGACTTGAACACTGAAGCTTTCTTT.

The sample holds a few counts of this clone. The V and J genes are TRBV2 and TRBJ2-2, with TRBD2 matching 13 bases. The CDR3 consists of 16 residues. V lost 4 bases to trimming and J lost 6 bases; unmatched junction nucleotides: 5. In germline, CDR1 is SNHLY, CDR2 FYNNEI. CDR3 nucleotides: TGTGCCAGCAGTGTTCGGACTAGCGGGAGAGCCGGGGAGCTGTTTTTT. This sequence encodes CASSVRTSGRAGELFF.

The chain joins TRBV2 to TRBJ1-5; weak D call: TRBD1 (6 bases). Germline V gene sequence: CDR1 SNHLY, CDR2 FYNNEI. The CDR3 covers 13 residues. Trimming took 6 bases from V and 4 from J, leaving 10 bases between them. Here the CDR3 reads CASRRQANQPQHF. In DNA, the CDR3 is TGTGCCAGCAGAAGACAGGCGAATCAGCCCCAGCATTTT.

This clone came up a few times. This chain uses TRBV19 with TRBJ2-7; a weak D match, TRBD2 (5 bases). Germline V gene sequence: CDR1 LNHDA, CDR2 SQIVND (reference sequence). The CDR3 runs 15 residues. V was clipped by 3 bases and J by 2 bases, with 14 bases between them. CDR3 coding DNA: TGTGCCAGTAGTATTCACAGCGGAAGTACCTACGAGCAGTACTTC. Its protein is CASSIHSGSTYEQYF.

This clone was detected a few times. V usage is TRBV30 and J usage is TRBJ2-7; D is ambiguous. The V end was cut by 7 bases, the J end by 3 bases, with 13 bases between. This CDR3 has 12 residues. CDR1 GTSNPN and CDR2 SVGIG come from the germline V gene (reference sequence). CDR3: CAFRKESYEQYF. CDR3 DNA sequence: TGTGCCTTCCGGAAGGAGAGCTACGAGCAGTACTTC. The full variable domain, completed using reference TRBV30 and TRBJ2-7, is SQTIHQWPATLVQPVGSPLSLECTVEGTSNPNLYWYRQAAGRGLQLLFYSVGIGQISSEVPQNLSASRPQDRQFILSSKKLLLSDSGFYLCAFRKESYEQYFGPGTRLTVT.

The chain employs TRBV4-2 and TRBJ2-5; 7 bases match TRBD1. CDR1 and CDR2 (germline): LGHNA, YNFKEQ. J gave up 5 bases and V 8 bases, and 11 bases lay outside the gene matches. CDR3 length equals 14 residues. This CDR3 is CASGSGTERETQYF. The DNA for the CDR3 is TGTGCCAGCGGCTCCGGGACAGAAAGGGAGACCCAGTACTTC.

This clone came up a few times. V and J are TRBV30 and TRBJ1-5; 7 bases match TRBD1. Germline assignment: CDR1 GTSNPN and CDR2 SVGIG (reference sequence). CDR3 length equals 13 residues. Unmatched junction bases numbered 7, after V lost 3 bases and J lost 8 bases. As DNA, the CDR3 is TGTGCCTGGAGCCGGACAGGCGGTGAGCCCCAGCATTTT. Translation gives CAWSRTGGEPQHF.